This TCR beta chain was found in a study of blood T cell repertoires in COVID-19. Study in general: Samples taken during acute and convalescent COVID-19 were collected in the United States, Italy and Spain.

How the authors handled the data: Researchers report that nucleated cell counts were estimated from reference gene primer amplification. TCRdb keeps only in-frame clones here, not all; method: immunoSEQ multiplex PCR. For V, J and clone size, that table is used; D and trimming come from the DNA. In the table there are 400,000 or so clones, about 90% of which are singletons. Assignments of participants to cohorts depended upon their own reported clinical history. V was clipped by 3 bases and J by 3 bases; unmatched bases: 10. This CDR3 region has 17 residues. From germline, CDR1 is KGHSH and CDR2 LQKENI.

V gene TRBV18 combines with J gene TRBJ1-1, with TRBD1 identical over 10 bases. The sample was PBMCs or T cells enriched from blood (not recorded which). The TCR sequence derives from a man aged 35 to 55 in a cohort exposed to, infected with or recovered from COVID-19 (not recorded which). This CDR3 is CASSPRQGALGDTEAFF. CDR3 nucleotides: TGTGCCAGCTCACCTAGACAGGGGGCGCTGGGCGACACTGAAGCTTTCTTT.